This is a list of T cell receptor beta chains from one sample in a study of blood T cell repertoires in COVID-19. Repertoires were generated with immunoSEQ multiplex PCR, while TCRdb's copy carries only in-frame clones and drops some. The sample yields 120,000 or so clones, 90% seen once. The sample was peripheral blood. These TCRs come from a man between 45 and 60 years old with active COVID-19. Each CDR3 is given without its conserved first and last residue.

J,V,length,CDR3
TRBJ2-3,TRBV19,13,ASHSFGGSTDTQY
TRBJ2-2,TRBV5-1,14,ASSLGRPQGTGELF
TRBJ2-3,TRBV24-1,16,ATSDSAGLAGVADTQY
TRBJ2-2,TRBV5-6,15,ASRTRTSGDRTGELF
TRBJ1-1,TRBV5-1,12,ASSAQGANTEAF
TRBJ1-2,TRBV6-5,9,ASSSGYGYT
TRBJ1-1,TRBV12-3/TRBV12-4,11,ASSPGPGAEAF
TRBJ1-5,TRBV7-9,15,ASTKQGLGDSNQPQH
TRBJ2-7,TRBV3-1/TRBV3-2,13,ASSQGRTSTYEQY
TRBJ2-2,TRBV2,9,ATKNTGELF